This TCR beta chain was identified in a study of regulatory T cells in long-lasting Graves disease. This clonotype turned up a few times. Its target is not known. Specified time point: persistent/refractory GD, antithyroid drugs over 5 years with positive TRAb. After RNA was extracted from PBMCs, the TCR library was made from it. General observations from the study: Relative to newly diagnosed Graves' patients, persistent ones had lower TCR diversity.

Investigators prepared the TCR beta libraries by applying iRepertoire HTBI primers and Arm-PCR of CDR3 regions. TCRdb passed the multiplex PCR reads through MiXCR, listing each CDR3 protein once. Here the sample spans under 450,000 distinct CDR3 sequences, roughly 24% being singletons. Trimming took 8 bases from V and 2 from J, leaving 19 bases between them. CDR3 length: 15 amino acids. Germline CDR1 is MNHEY and CDR2 is SMNVEV (reference sequence). This chain joins TRBV27 and TRBJ2-7; D is unresolved. This sequence originates from a woman aged 40 to 49 with Graves disease. This sample comprised peripheral blood mononuclear cells (PBMCs), obtained when the disease was refractory, from a patient treated with antithyroid drugs. The CDR3, as DNA: TGTGCCAGCCGTTGGACGGGCCATTCGCCCTACGAGCAGTACTTC. Translated, it gives CASRWTGHSPYEQYF.